Listed below are T cell receptor beta chains from one sample, sequenced in a study of molecular identifiers for immune sequencing clone quantification. TCRdb passed the PCR reads through MiXCR, listing each CDR3 protein once. In the table there are about 640,000 distinct CDR3 sequences, 20% of which are singletons. Sequencing was performed on naive CD8+ T cells from blood, with Jurkat cell RNA spiked in. The receptor set was obtained from a human donor in good health. Some libraries in this study had Jurkat cell RNA spiked in. Each CDR3 is given with its conserved first and last residue. The D gene is left open where the match is weak. The size of a clone is reported for some rows only, either as once, few or many, or as a class for expanded clones.

CDR3aa: CASSLSRGFTDTQYF
CDR3nt: TGCGCCAGCAGCCTCTCGAGGGGCTTCACAGATACGCAGTATTTT
d_gene: NA
v_gene: TRBV4-3
j_gene: TRBJ2-3
abundance: many

CDR3aa: CASSQVAGAYNEQFF
CDR3nt: TGCGCCAGCAGCCAAGTAGCGGGGGCCTACAATGAGCAGTTCTTC
d_gene: TRBD2
v_gene: TRBV4-1
j_gene: TRBJ2-1
abundance: many

CDR3aa: CASSPSRGRAGELFF
CDR3nt: TGTGCCAGCAGCCCCAGCCGGGGGAGGGCCGGGGAGCTGTTTTTT
d_gene: TRBD2
v_gene: TRBV9
j_gene: TRBJ2-2
abundance: many

CDR3aa: CASSAGELFF
CDR3nt: TGTGCCAGTTCCGCCGGGGAGCTGTTTTTT
d_gene: NA
v_gene: TRBV19
j_gene: TRBJ2-2
abundance: many

CDR3aa: CSARDLASPQDEQFF
CDR3nt: TGCAGTGCTAGAGATCTGGCTTCTCCGCAGGATGAGCAGTTCTTC
d_gene: NA
v_gene: TRBV20-1
j_gene: TRBJ2-1
abundance: few

CDR3aa: CASSQNGPIRGNERFF
CDR3nt: TGCGCCAGCAGCCAAAATGGGCCTATACGGGGGAATGAGCGGTTCTTC
d_gene: NA
v_gene: TRBV4-3
j_gene: TRBJ2-1
abundance: NA

CDR3aa: CASSHDFTGGATDTQYF
CDR3nt: TGCGCCAGCAGCCATGATTTCACCGGGGGGGCTACAGATACGCAGTATTTT
d_gene: TRBD2
v_gene: TRBV4-3
j_gene: TRBJ2-3
abundance: NA

CDR3aa: CASSESTGPPGGYEQYF
CDR3nt: TGCGCCAGCAGTGAGTCGACAGGTCCACCGGGGGGCTACGAGCAGTACTTC
d_gene: NA
v_gene: TRBV10-2
j_gene: TRBJ2-7
abundance: NA

CDR3aa: CASRRRDSNYGYTF
CDR3nt: TGTGCCAGCAGGCGAAGGGACAGTAACTATGGCTACACCTTC
d_gene: TRBD1
v_gene: TRBV12-3/TRBV12-4
j_gene: TRBJ1-2
abundance: many

CDR3aa: CASSLLTGHRLGKNIQYF
CDR3nt: TGTGCCAGCAGTTTGCTGACAGGGCATAGGTTGGGCAAAAACATTCAGTACTTC
d_gene: TRBD1
v_gene: TRBV27
j_gene: TRBJ2-4
abundance: many

CDR3aa: CASSVGGGTSGNTIYF
CDR3nt: TGTGCCAGCAGCGTAGGAGGCGGGACTTCGGGAAACACCATATATTTT
d_gene: NA
v_gene: TRBV9
j_gene: TRBJ1-3
abundance: few

CDR3aa: CASSYFAGGNEQFF
CDR3nt: TGTGCCAGCAGTTACTTCGCGGGGGGTAATGAGCAGTTCTTC
d_gene: TRBD2
v_gene: TRBV6-5
j_gene: TRBJ2-1
abundance: few

CDR3aa: CAWSAETDTQYF
CDR3nt: TGTGCCTGGAGTGCAGAAACAGATACGCAGTATTTT
d_gene: NA
v_gene: TRBV30
j_gene: TRBJ2-3
abundance: NA

CDR3aa: CASSPWDSWTDTQYF
CDR3nt: TGCGCCAGCAGCCCGTGGGACAGTTGGACAGATACGCAGTATTTT
d_gene: TRBD1
v_gene: TRBV5-1
j_gene: TRBJ2-3
abundance: many

CDR3aa: CASSWGGGRKTYEQYF
CDR3nt: TGTGCCAGCAGCTGGGGTGGGGGCAGGAAGACTTACGAGCAGTACTTC
d_gene: NA
v_gene: TRBV13
j_gene: TRBJ2-7
abundance: many

CDR3aa: CASTLDTQYF
CDR3nt: TGCGCCAGCACCTTGGATACGCAGTATTTT
d_gene: NA
v_gene: TRBV5-1
j_gene: TRBJ2-3
abundance: many

CDR3aa: CASSLIRDLAYEQYF
CDR3nt: TGTGCCAGCAGTTTAATACGGGACTTAGCCTACGAGCAGTACTTC
d_gene: NA
v_gene: TRBV28
j_gene: TRBJ2-7
abundance: NA

CDR3aa: CASSLLAGLKKETQYF
CDR3nt: TGTGCCAGCAGCCTATTAGCGGGACTGAAGAAAGAGACCCAGTACTTC
d_gene: TRBD2
v_gene: TRBV27
j_gene: TRBJ2-5
abundance: NA

CDR3aa: CASTPFTSVHEQYF
CDR3nt: TGTGCCAGCACTCCGTTTACGTCGGTCCACGAGCAGTACTTC
d_gene: NA
v_gene: TRBV6-2/TRBV6-3
j_gene: TRBJ2-7
abundance: NA

CDR3aa: CASSPFRGPNTEAFF
CDR3nt: TGTGCCAGCAGCCCCTTCAGGGGACCAAACACTGAAGCTTTCTTT
d_gene: NA
v_gene: TRBV6-2/TRBV6-3
j_gene: TRBJ1-1
abundance: many

CDR3aa: CASSLREEETQYF
CDR3nt: TGTGCCAGCAGTTTACGGGAGGAAGAGACCCAGTACTTC
d_gene: TRBD2
v_gene: TRBV12-3/TRBV12-4
j_gene: TRBJ2-5
abundance: few

CDR3aa: CSARDFRGRGRGTEAFF
CDR3nt: TGCAGTGCTAGAGATTTCAGGGGGCGCGGACGGGGCACTGAAGCTTTCTTT
d_gene: TRBD1
v_gene: TRBV20-1
j_gene: TRBJ1-1
abundance: many

CDR3aa: CASGPSGGVPGELFF
CDR3nt: TGTGCTAGTGGTCCCTCGGGGGGCGTGCCCGGGGAGCTGTTTTTT
d_gene: NA
v_gene: TRBV12-5
j_gene: TRBJ2-2
abundance: many

CDR3aa: CASSVDSGSGLDTQYF
CDR3nt: TGTGCCAGCAGCGTAGACTCTGGTAGCGGGCTGGATACGCAGTATTTT
d_gene: TRBD2
v_gene: TRBV9
j_gene: TRBJ2-3
abundance: many